The rows below give T cell receptor beta chains drawn from one sample of a study of T cell changes during pregnancy in multiple sclerosis. The data were produced by immunoSEQ multiplex PCR, yet TCRdb's version contains in-frame clones alone and is incomplete. The sample shows 85,000 to 90,000 clones, over 85% of them seen only once. The sample was peripheral blood, taken after pregnancy. These receptors were collected from a female donor in good health, enrolled as a control in a pregnancy study. CDR3s include the opening cysteine and the closing phenylalanine or tryptophan. Fields, in order: V gene, D gene, clone size, J gene, CDR3 DNA, CDR3 protein. D genes are given only for firm matches. Rows give clone size only sometimes, using once, few, many, or a class for an expanded clone.

>TRBV2|.|.|TRBJ2-7
TGTGCCAGCGTCTTATTTCTCGGGAACGAGCAGTACTTC
CASVLFLGNEQYF
>TRBV2|TRBD1|.|TRBJ1-5
TGTGCCAGCATGAGACAGGGGGGAGGTCAGCCCCAGCATTTT
CASMRQGGGQPQHF
>TRBV5-1|.|once|TRBJ2-3
TGCGCCAGCAGCTTTGGAGGCACAGATACGCAGTATTTT
CASSFGGTDTQYF
>TRBV19|TRBD1|.|TRBJ1-1
TGTGCCAGTAGTTCACAGGGGGCGGGCACTGAAGCTTTCTTT
CASSSQGAGTEAFF
>TRBV5-1|TRBD2|.|TRBJ2-5
TGCGCCAGCAGCTTGCAGGGACTAGCGGGAGTCATGGGAGAGACCCAGTACTTC
CASSLQGLAGVMGETQYF
>TRBV9|.|.|TRBJ1-1
TGTGCCAGCAGCAAAGTGGAGGGGGGGAAAGCTTTCTTT
CASSKVEGGKAFF
>TRBV14|.|.|TRBJ1-4
TGTGCCAGCAGCCCGAGGAGCCGTAATGAAAAACTGTTTTTT
CASSPRSRNEKLFF
>TRBV7-9|.|.|TRBJ2-2
TGTGCCAGCAGCGTCTACCGGGACTGGAAAAACACCGGGGAGCTGTTTTTT
CASSVYRDWKNTGELFF
>TRBV5-1|TRBD2|.|TRBJ2-5
TGCGCCAGCAGCTCGACTAGCCCCGGGACCCAGTACTTC
CASSSTSPGTQYF
>TRBV9|.|.|TRBJ2-5
TGTGCCAGCAGCATCCTCGGGACACCTGAGACCCAGTACTTC
CASSILGTPETQYF
>TRBV27|.|.|TRBJ1-5
TGTGCCAGCAGTTTAAAACCGACAGTTAGCAATCAGCCCCAGCATTTT
CASSLKPTVSNQPQHF
>TRBV27|.|.|TRBJ1-1
TGTGCCGTGGGGCGACAGTCAGTGAACACTGAAGCTTTCTTT
CAVGRQSVNTEAFF
>TRBV5-6|TRBD1|once|TRBJ2-7
TGTGCCAGCAGTTTGATCCGGGACAGGGGGGGGTACGAGCAGTACTTC
CASSLIRDRGGYEQYF
>TRBV29-1|TRBD2|.|TRBJ2-1
TGCAGCACCAGCGGGAGGGGGGCCCACAATGAGCAGTTCTTC
CSTSGRGAHNEQFF
>TRBV11-1|TRBD1|.|TRBJ2-7
TGTGCCAGCAGCCCGGACAGGGGAATTTACGAGCAGTACTTC
CASSPDRGIYEQYF
>TRBV5-4|.|.|TRBJ2-5
TGTGCCAGCAGCTCCCGGGACTCGCATGAGACCCAGTACTTC
CASSSRDSHETQYF
>TRBV5-6|.|once|TRBJ1-5
TGTGCCAGCAGCTTGTTTTGGGGGGAGAGCAATCAGCCCCAGCATTTT
CASSLFWGESNQPQHF
>TRBV5-1|TRBD1|.|TRBJ1-2
TGCGCCAGCAGCTTGCCAGGGGGCGCTGGCTACACCTTC
CASSLPGGAGYTF
>TRBV6-6|TRBD2|.|TRBJ2-7
TGTGCCAGCAGTCCTTGGCGGGAGGGCCCCTACGAGCAGTACTTC
CASSPWREGPYEQYF
>TRBV6-4|.|.|TRBJ1-5
TGTGCCAGCAGCCTCTATGGGGGGGCGATGCAGCCCCAGCATTTT
CASSLYGGAMQPQHF
>TRBV7-6|.|.|TRBJ1-5
TGTGCCAGCAGCTCGGAGGACAGAAACAATCAGCCCCAGCATTTT
CASSSEDRNNQPQHF
>TRBV7-2|.|.|TRBJ2-7
TGTGCCAGCAGCTTTTTGACAGGAAGCTCCTACGAGCAGTACTTC
CASSFLTGSSYEQYF
>TRBV5-1|.|.|TRBJ2-3
TGCGCCAGCAGCCAAGACTTCTCAACCCTAGGCACAGATACGCAGTATTTT
CASSQDFSTLGTDTQYF
>TRBV2|TRBD2|.|TRBJ2-1
TGTGCCAGCAATGAAGGGGAGGGCTCCTACAATGAGCAGTTCTTC
CASNEGEGSYNEQFF
>TRBV28|.|.|TRBJ2-1
TGTGCCAGCAGTTTTATGCTAGGAGGGAACAATGAGCAGTTCTTC
CASSFMLGGNNEQFF
>TRBV6-5|.|.|TRBJ1-6
TGTGCCAGCACCTGGGCCAACCATAATTCACCCCTCCACTTT
CASTWANHNSPLHF
>TRBV4-1|.|.|TRBJ1-2
TGCGCCAGCAGCCAAGTGGGCCCTAACTATGGCTACACCTTC
CASSQVGPNYGYTF
>TRBV2|TRBD2|.|TRBJ2-2
TGTGCCAGCAGGAGCGGGATTAACACCGGGGAGCTGTTTTTT
CASRSGINTGELFF
>TRBV6-5|.|.|TRBJ1-4
TGTGCCAGCCGAGGGGGACCTAATGAAAAACTGTTTTTT
CASRGGPNEKLFF
>TRBV7-9|.|.|TRBJ1-1
TGTGCCAGCAGCAAGGACCGAGGGACTGAAGCTTTCTTT
CASSKDRGTEAFF
>TRBV5-1|.|.|TRBJ1-1
TGCGCCAGCAGCTTGGCCGGCGGGGGGAACACTGAAGCTTTCTTT
CASSLAGGGNTEAFF
>TRBV14|.|.|TRBJ1-2
TGTGCCAGCAGCCAAGTAGGGGGAGCTAACTATGGCTACACCTTC
CASSQVGGANYGYTF
>TRBV2|.|.|TRBJ1-4
TGTGCCAGCAGCTCGGGACACAATGAAAAACTGTTTTTT
CASSSGHNEKLFF
>TRBV5-1|.|.|TRBJ2-3
TGCGCCAGCAGCTCTACAGGGTACCCAGATACGCAGTATTTT
CASSSTGYPDTQYF
>TRBV4-1|TRBD2|.|TRBJ2-6
TGCGCCAGCAGCCAGTTTACTGGGGGGGGAACGGGGGCCAACGTCCTGACTTTC
CASSQFTGGGTGANVLTF
>TRBV5-8|.|.|TRBJ1-1
TGTGCCAGCAGCTTCCTAGGGCCGGGGATGAACACTGAAGCTTTCTTT
CASSFLGPGMNTEAFF
>TRBV4-2|TRBD1|.|TRBJ2-2
TGTGCCAGCAGCCTGACGGGACAGGGGGCAGCCGGGGAGCTGTTTTTT
CASSLTGQGAAGELFF
>TRBV18|TRBD1|.|TRBJ2-7
TGTGCCAGCTCACCACTCCCGACAGGGCCGAGCTACGAGCAGTACTTC
CASSPLPTGPSYEQYF
>TRBV6-1|TRBD2|.|TRBJ2-1
TGTGCCAGCAGACATAGCGGGAGGGCCTCCAATGAGCAGTTCTTC
CASRHSGRASNEQFF
>TRBV27|.|.|TRBJ2-7
TGTGCCAGCAGTCCACTGGGGCCTCGGGAGCAGTACTTC
CASSPLGPREQYF
>TRBV27|.|.|TRBJ2-1
TGTGCCAGCACCCCGAGGCGCTCCTACAATGAGCAGTTCTTC
CASTPRRSYNEQFF